A selection of T cell receptor beta chains follows, all from one sample in a study of T cell changes during pregnancy in multiple sclerosis. The table came from immunoSEQ multiplex PCR; TCRdb's copy has only in-frame clones and leaves some out. The table records around 50,000 clones, about 90% of them present only once. The specimen was peripheral blood, collected after pregnancy. The receptor set was obtained from a female donor in good health, enrolled as a control in a pregnancy study. The CDR3 runs from the conserved cysteine through the conserved F or W. D genes are given only for firm matches. Where a row states a size, it is once, few, many or the class of an expanded clone; other rows omit it.

j_call: TRBJ1-2
d_call: NA
clone_size: NA
v_call: TRBV12-5
cdr3_nt: TGTGCTAGTGGGAAACCCCTTCAGGGCTATGGCTACACCTTC
cdr3_aa: CASGKPLQGYGYTF

j_call: TRBJ1-1
d_call: NA
clone_size: once
v_call: TRBV7-9
cdr3_nt: TGTGCCAGCAGTCCTGACAGAGATCGGTCTGAAGCTTTCTTT
cdr3_aa: CASSPDRDRSEAFF

j_call: TRBJ2-1
d_call: TRBD1
clone_size: once
v_call: TRBV5-1
cdr3_nt: TGCGCCAGCAGCCCCGGACAGGCTATAACCGAGCAGTTCTTC
cdr3_aa: CASSPGQAITEQFF

j_call: TRBJ1-4
d_call: NA
clone_size: NA
v_call: TRBV7-2
cdr3_nt: TGTGCCAGCAGCTTAGGGGGGGGAGAGGAAAAACTGTTTTTT
cdr3_aa: CASSLGGGEEKLFF

j_call: TRBJ2-1
d_call: NA
clone_size: NA
v_call: TRBV7-2
cdr3_nt: TGTGCCAGCAGCTCGTGGGGGGGGGCCAACAATGAGCAGTTCTTC
cdr3_aa: CASSSWGGANNEQFF

j_call: TRBJ2-2
d_call: NA
clone_size: once
v_call: TRBV18
cdr3_nt: TGTGCCAGCTCACCACCGAATAGGGGGGGTTCTTCCTCCCGCACCGGGGAGCTGTTTTTT
cdr3_aa: CASSPPNRGGSSSRTGELFF

j_call: TRBJ2-7
d_call: TRBD1
clone_size: NA
v_call: TRBV29-1
cdr3_nt: TGCAGCGTTGGCATTAGGCAGGGGGTGTACGAGCAGTACTTC
cdr3_aa: CSVGIRQGVYEQYF

j_call: TRBJ2-1
d_call: NA
clone_size: NA
v_call: TRBV6-5
cdr3_nt: TGTGCCAGCAGTTACACCATTACCGGGAGCGTGATTGAGCAGTTCTTC
cdr3_aa: CASSYTITGSVIEQFF

j_call: TRBJ2-7
d_call: NA
clone_size: NA
v_call: TRBV2
cdr3_nt: TGTGCCAGCGGGTCGGGCACCGGAGGAGGCTACGAGCAGTACTTC
cdr3_aa: CASGSGTGGGYEQYF

j_call: TRBJ2-1
d_call: TRBD2
clone_size: NA
v_call: TRBV6-5
cdr3_nt: TGTGCCAGCACTAGTAGCGGGAGAAGTTACAATGAGCAGTTCTTC
cdr3_aa: CASTSSGRSYNEQFF

j_call: TRBJ1-5
d_call: NA
clone_size: once
v_call: TRBV18
cdr3_nt: TGTGCCAGCTCACCAAACAGTGACAATCAGCCCCAGCATTTT
cdr3_aa: CASSPNSDNQPQHF

j_call: TRBJ1-2
d_call: NA
clone_size: NA
v_call: TRBV5-1
cdr3_nt: TGCGCCAGCAGCTTGGCCACGGGGGACTATGGCTACACCTTC
cdr3_aa: CASSLATGDYGYTF

j_call: TRBJ1-4
d_call: NA
clone_size: once
v_call: TRBV4-3
cdr3_nt: TGCGCCAGCAGCCAAGCGGCAGGGACAAGAAGGGAAAAACTGTTTTTT
cdr3_aa: CASSQAAGTRREKLFF

j_call: TRBJ1-2
d_call: NA
clone_size: NA
v_call: TRBV19
cdr3_nt: TGTGCCAGTAGTATCTCGCGGGCGTTATTGGGTCCTAACTATGGCTACACCTTC
cdr3_aa: CASSISRALLGPNYGYTF

j_call: TRBJ1-6
d_call: TRBD1
clone_size: NA
v_call: TRBV5-1
cdr3_nt: TGCGCCAGCAGCTTGGAGGGACAGGGGTTACGAGTCTATAATTCACCCCTCCACTTT
cdr3_aa: CASSLEGQGLRVYNSPLHF

j_call: TRBJ2-1
d_call: TRBD2
clone_size: NA
v_call: TRBV7-2
cdr3_nt: TGTGCCAGCAGCTTATGGCGGGGGGAAGAGCAGTTCTTC
cdr3_aa: CASSLWRGEEQFF

j_call: TRBJ1-1
d_call: NA
clone_size: NA
v_call: TRBV2
cdr3_nt: TGTGCCAGCAGTGAAAATGGACAGATGAACACTGAAGCTTTCTTT
cdr3_aa: CASSENGQMNTEAFF

j_call: TRBJ1-2
d_call: NA
clone_size: NA
v_call: TRBV6-1
cdr3_nt: TGTGCCAGCAATATCGCTAAGACAACGGCCTATGGCTACACCTTC
cdr3_aa: CASNIAKTTAYGYTF

j_call: TRBJ1-1
d_call: NA
clone_size: NA
v_call: TRBV5-4
cdr3_nt: TGTGCCAGCAGCTTGCCAGGGAACACTGAAGCTTTCTTT
cdr3_aa: CASSLPGNTEAFF

j_call: TRBJ1-2
d_call: NA
clone_size: NA
v_call: TRBV7-9
cdr3_nt: TGTGCCAGCAGCGCCAGAGGCACCGAAATTAACTATGGCTACACCTTC
cdr3_aa: CASSARGTEINYGYTF

j_call: TRBJ1-1
d_call: NA
clone_size: NA
v_call: TRBV5-6
cdr3_nt: TGTGCCAGCAGCTTGTTTCCCCAGGGGATGAACACTGAAGCTTTCTTT
cdr3_aa: CASSLFPQGMNTEAFF

j_call: TRBJ2-1
d_call: NA
clone_size: NA
v_call: TRBV7-9
cdr3_nt: TGTGCCAGCAGCCTCACATCTGCCTACAATGAGCAGTTCTTC
cdr3_aa: CASSLTSAYNEQFF

j_call: TRBJ1-1
d_call: NA
clone_size: NA
v_call: TRBV4-1
cdr3_nt: TGCGCCAGCAGCCAATTGACAGGACTTAAAACTGAAGCTTTCTTT
cdr3_aa: CASSQLTGLKTEAFF

j_call: TRBJ1-5
d_call: TRBD1
clone_size: NA
v_call: TRBV2
cdr3_nt: TGTGCCAGCAGAACAGGGGGTGGGCCCCAGCATTTT
cdr3_aa: CASRTGGGPQHF

j_call: TRBJ2-7
d_call: NA
clone_size: NA
v_call: TRBV7-2
cdr3_nt: TGTGCCAGCAGCCCCCGACCCCACAGTCTTGACGAGCAGTACTTC
cdr3_aa: CASSPRPHSLDEQYF

j_call: TRBJ2-7
d_call: NA
clone_size: NA
v_call: TRBV6-1
cdr3_nt: TGTGCCAGTGAGGGGGGGGCACTTCTCTCCTACGAGCAGTACTTC
cdr3_aa: CASEGGALLSYEQYF

j_call: TRBJ2-5
d_call: TRBD2
clone_size: NA
v_call: TRBV27
cdr3_nt: TGTGCCACCAAACTGTGGGTTGGACTAGCGGGTGAAGAGACCCAGTACTTC
cdr3_aa: CATKLWVGLAGEETQYF

j_call: TRBJ2-7
d_call: NA
clone_size: NA
v_call: TRBV5-1
cdr3_nt: TGCGCCAGCAGCTTTACAGCGGGCTACGAGCAGTACTTC
cdr3_aa: CASSFTAGYEQYF

j_call: TRBJ1-2
d_call: TRBD1
clone_size: NA
v_call: TRBV12-5
cdr3_nt: TGTGCTAGTGGCACCGGACAGGGAGCTAACTATGGCTACACCTTC
cdr3_aa: CASGTGQGANYGYTF

j_call: TRBJ2-1
d_call: TRBD2
clone_size: few
v_call: TRBV6-6
cdr3_nt: TGTGCCAGCGCTTGGGGAGGGTCCGATGAGCAGTTCTTC
cdr3_aa: CASAWGGSDEQFF

j_call: TRBJ1-3
d_call: NA
clone_size: NA
v_call: TRBV6-5
cdr3_nt: TGTGCCAGCAGTTACTCGAGTAGCTCTGGAAACACCATATATTTT
cdr3_aa: CASSYSSSSGNTIYF

j_call: TRBJ2-3
d_call: TRBD2
clone_size: NA
v_call: TRBV14
cdr3_nt: TGTGCCAGCAGCGGCCGACTAGCGGGGACGCACGCAGATACGCAGTATTTT
cdr3_aa: CASSGRLAGTHADTQYF

j_call: TRBJ2-7
d_call: TRBD2
clone_size: NA
v_call: TRBV9
cdr3_nt: TGTGCCAGCAGCCTGACGGGGACTAGCGTCTCCTACGAGCAGTACTTC
cdr3_aa: CASSLTGTSVSYEQYF

j_call: TRBJ2-1
d_call: TRBD2
clone_size: NA
v_call: TRBV28
cdr3_nt: TGTGCCAGCCGGCGGGGGGACACCGGATACAATGAGCAGTTCTTC
cdr3_aa: CASRRGDTGYNEQFF

j_call: TRBJ2-5
d_call: NA
clone_size: NA
v_call: TRBV25-1
cdr3_nt: TGTGCCAGCAGTCGAGACAGGGAGGACTCAGAGACCCAGTACTTC
cdr3_aa: CASSRDREDSETQYF

j_call: TRBJ2-6
d_call: NA
clone_size: NA
v_call: TRBV10-2
cdr3_nt: TGCGCCAGCAGTGATGTGGGAGCCGGGGCCAACGTCCTGACTTTC
cdr3_aa: CASSDVGAGANVLTF

j_call: TRBJ2-7
d_call: NA
clone_size: NA
v_call: TRBV2
cdr3_nt: TGTGCCAGCAGTCCACAGGTATACGAGCAGTACTTC
cdr3_aa: CASSPQVYEQYF

j_call: TRBJ1-1
d_call: NA
clone_size: NA
v_call: TRBV29-1
cdr3_nt: TGCAGCGTCGCGACGACTGTAGGCACTGAAGCTTTCTTT
cdr3_aa: CSVATTVGTEAFF

j_call: TRBJ1-3
d_call: TRBD1
clone_size: NA
v_call: TRBV5-4
cdr3_nt: TGTGCCAGCCGCAATAAGACAGGGGGGAGAAACACCATATATTTT
cdr3_aa: CASRNKTGGRNTIYF

j_call: TRBJ1-2
d_call: NA
clone_size: few
v_call: TRBV6-5
cdr3_nt: TGTGCCAGCAGGGACGGGGGGATCGACTATGGCTACACCTTC
cdr3_aa: CASRDGGIDYGYTF

j_call: TRBJ1-6
d_call: TRBD1
clone_size: NA
v_call: TRBV15
cdr3_nt: TGTGCCACCAGCAGGACAGGGTTGGATAATTCACCCCTCCACTTT
cdr3_aa: CATSRTGLDNSPLHF

j_call: TRBJ1-5
d_call: NA
clone_size: NA
v_call: TRBV5-4
cdr3_nt: TGTGCCAGCAGCGACCCAGGGGCTAATCAGCCCCAGCATTTT
cdr3_aa: CASSDPGANQPQHF

j_call: TRBJ1-6
d_call: NA
clone_size: NA
v_call: TRBV15
cdr3_nt: TGTGCCACCAGCAGTCCTGCGCGGGGGATTTCACCCCTCCACTTT
cdr3_aa: CATSSPARGISPLHF

j_call: TRBJ2-7
d_call: TRBD1
clone_size: NA
v_call: TRBV6-6
cdr3_nt: TGTGCCAGCAGTTCCCACAGGGGAGTGACCTACGAGCAGTACTTC
cdr3_aa: CASSSHRGVTYEQYF

j_call: TRBJ1-2
d_call: NA
clone_size: NA
v_call: TRBV9
cdr3_nt: TGTGCCAGCAGCCCCCATCCAGATGGCTACACCTTC
cdr3_aa: CASSPHPDGYTF

j_call: TRBJ1-5
d_call: TRBD1
clone_size: NA
v_call: TRBV16
cdr3_nt: TGTGCCAGCAGCCAATCGGGACAGGGCACTCAGCCCCAGCATTTT
cdr3_aa: CASSQSGQGTQPQHF

j_call: TRBJ2-5
d_call: NA
clone_size: NA
v_call: TRBV5-1
cdr3_nt: TGCGCCAGCAGCTTGGTGCCTAGCAATGTAGAGACCCAGTACTTC
cdr3_aa: CASSLVPSNVETQYF

j_call: TRBJ2-3
d_call: TRBD2
clone_size: NA
v_call: TRBV7-2
cdr3_nt: TGTGCCAGCAGCCCCCGGACTAGCGGGAGGTTCGCAGATACGCAGTATTTT
cdr3_aa: CASSPRTSGRFADTQYF

j_call: TRBJ2-3
d_call: TRBD2
clone_size: NA
v_call: TRBV2
cdr3_nt: TGTGCCAGCATAGGGGGGACTAGCAAACTAACACGCACAGATACGCAGTATTTT
cdr3_aa: CASIGGTSKLTRTDTQYF

j_call: TRBJ1-4
d_call: NA
clone_size: NA
v_call: TRBV7-9
cdr3_nt: TGTGCCAGCAGCTTAGTGGGGGGTACTAATGAAAAACTGTTTTTT
cdr3_aa: CASSLVGGTNEKLFF

j_call: TRBJ2-7
d_call: NA
clone_size: NA
v_call: TRBV5-6
cdr3_nt: TGTGCCAGCAGCCCCCAGTCGGGGAGGGGGGAGCAGTACTTC
cdr3_aa: CASSPQSGRGEQYF

j_call: TRBJ1-4
d_call: NA
clone_size: NA
v_call: TRBV28
cdr3_nt: TGTGCCAGCAGTTTGTTGTCAGGTCTGGGTGAAAAACTGTTTTTT
cdr3_aa: CASSLLSGLGEKLFF

j_call: TRBJ1-6
d_call: TRBD1
clone_size: NA
v_call: TRBV19
cdr3_nt: TGTGCCAGTAGTACTACAGGGGTCAGGCATTCACCCCTCCACTTT
cdr3_aa: CASSTTGVRHSPLHF